This T cell receptor (beta chain) was documented in a study of cytomegalovirus exposure and HLA in healthy donors. This CDR3 has 13 amino acids. Germline-derived CDR1 and CDR2 are LNHDA and SQIVND (reference sequence). The V gene lost 3 bases and the J gene lost 5 bases, with 11 bases spanning the gap. PCR amplification relied on 60 Vbeta primers (plus 13 Jbeta primers). Libraries were prepared by immunoSEQ multiplex PCR; TCRdb keeps only in-frame clonotypes and omits some of them. The sample has approximately 150,000 clones, roughly 80% seen once. The study, taken as a whole, reports: By HLA locus, TCR association rates varied in a later analysis, with DRB1 showing the most and HLA-C the fewest.

Details on this clone: Antigen unknown.

This chain connects TRBV19 to TRBJ2-7, with a tentative D call TRBD1 (6 bases). This clonotype was obtained from a woman aged 30 to 39 in good health and CMV-seropositive. Sequencing input: PBMCs. CDR3 in amino acids: CASSIQRDNEQYF. The CDR3 DNA follows: TGTGCCAGTAGTATTCAACGGGACAACGAGCAGTACTTC.